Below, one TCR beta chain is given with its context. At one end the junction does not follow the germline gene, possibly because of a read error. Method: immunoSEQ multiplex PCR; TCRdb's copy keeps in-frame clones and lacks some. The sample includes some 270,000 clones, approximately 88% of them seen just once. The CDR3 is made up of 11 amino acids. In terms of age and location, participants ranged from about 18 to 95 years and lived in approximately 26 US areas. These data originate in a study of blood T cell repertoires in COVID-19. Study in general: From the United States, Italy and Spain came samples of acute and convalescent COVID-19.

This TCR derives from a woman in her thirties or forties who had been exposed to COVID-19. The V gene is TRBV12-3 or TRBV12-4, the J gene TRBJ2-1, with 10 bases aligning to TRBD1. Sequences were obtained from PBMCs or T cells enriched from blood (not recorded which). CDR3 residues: CASSLGQGMIF. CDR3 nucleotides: TGTGCCAGCAGTTTGGGACAGGGGATGATCTTC.